This TCR beta chain was identified during a study of blood T cell repertoires in COVID-19. Using immunoSEQ multiplex PCR, the repertoire was profiled, and TCRdb retains in-frame clones only, with some absent. The sample lists roughly 200,000 clones, around 83% seen once, with about 13% in the top ten. The CDR3 sequence is 15 residues long. Germline assignment: CDR1 MGHRA and CDR2 YSYEKL. V lost 2 bases, J lost 5 bases, and 16 bases lay in between. The sequenced sample consisted of peripheral blood. The clonotype was recovered from a human donor in a cohort sampled during active COVID-19. V gene TRBV4-1 combines with J gene TRBJ2-7, with D possibly being TRBD2 (7 bases). The DNA for the CDR3 is TGCGCCAGCAGCCAAATTGGGGGGGCAGGGGACGAGCAGTACTTC. Amino acids: CASSQIGGAGDEQYF.